Listed below are T cell receptor beta chains from one sample, sequenced in a study of T cell repertoires in cytomegalovirus infection. One entry per CDR3 protein, called by TCRdb with MiXCR from the reads. The table shows some 320,000 distinct CDR3 sequences, with 8% to 10% occurring only once. The material sequenced was PBMCs. The receptors were sampled from a human donor in good health (CMV status not recorded). Some clones in this sample may be carry-over from other donors' samples. The CDR3 runs from the conserved cysteine through the conserved F or W. D genes are given only for firm matches. Not every row has a clone size; where given, it reads once, few, many or a size class.

few	TRBV6-6	TRBD1	TRBJ1-2	TGTGCCAGCAGTACGACAGGGAGTGGCTATGGCTACACCTTC	CASSTTGSGYGYTF
medium-sized	TRBV7-8	TRBD1	TRBJ2-3	TGTGCCAGCAGCATATCTGGGACAGGGGAATACACAGATACGCAGTATTTT	CASSISGTGEYTDTQYF
few	TRBV5-6	TRBD1	TRBJ2-1	TGTGCCAGCAGCTTACAGGGGGCGCACCTGGAGGGATTGTTCTTC	CASSLQGAHLEGLFF
NA	TRBV28	TRBD2	TRBJ2-7	TGTGCCAGCGAGGCGCTGGGGGGGGGATCCTACGAGCAGTACTTC	CASEALGGGSYEQYF
NA	TRBV6-6	NA	TRBJ2-7	TGTGCCAGCAGTTACTCGACGTTTTCCTACGAGCAGTACTTC	CASSYSTFSYEQYF
NA	TRBV18	NA	TRBJ1-2	TGTGCCAGCTCATCTCCGGACGGAGGAATCTATGGCTACACCTTC	CASSSPDGGIYGYTF
few	TRBV7-4	NA	TRBJ1-2	TGTGCCAGCAGCTTAGCGGACGTAGAGGGCTACACCTTC	CASSLADVEGYTF
NA	TRBV29-1	TRBD2	TRBJ2-5	TGCAGCGTTGAGGGCGGGAGGGCCCCAGAGACCCAGTACTTC	CSVEGGRAPETQYF
NA	TRBV7-9	NA	TRBJ1-6	TGTGCCAGCAGCCGGGGCCTCCCTAATTCACCCCTCCACTTT	CASSRGLPNSPLHF
few	TRBV7-2	NA	TRBJ1-2	TGTGCCAGCAGCTTAGTCGGCAGGGGCTATGGCTACACCTTC	CASSLVGRGYGYTF
many	TRBV7-3	TRBD1	TRBJ2-2	TGTGCCAGCAGCCCGAGGGGACAGGGGGTCGCCGGGGAGCTGTTTTTT	CASSPRGQGVAGELFF
NA	TRBV7-9	NA	TRBJ1-3	TGTGCCAGCAGCCCTCTCTGGCACTCTGGAAACACCATATATTTT	CASSPLWHSGNTIYF
few	TRBV6-1	TRBD1	TRBJ2-1	TGTGCCAGCAGTATGGGACAGGGGCGGAATGAGCAGTTCTTC	CASSMGQGRNEQFF
NA	TRBV27	NA	TRBJ2-5	TGTGCCAGCAGTTTAGGGGCGGTGGCTGGGGAGACCCAGTACTTC	CASSLGAVAGETQYF
many	TRBV6-1	NA	TRBJ1-1	TGTGCCAGCAGTGAAGCGCTTGTCGGTCGGAAAGCTTTCTTT	CASSEALVGRKAFF
many	TRBV7-2	NA	TRBJ2-5	TGTGCCAGCAGTGGCGCGGGGGCCCGGGGGGAGACCCAGTACTTC	CASSGAGARGETQYF
NA	TRBV2	NA	TRBJ1-2	TGTGCCAGCACTCCAAGGACTGTGGGGGGTGGCTACACCTTC	CASTPRTVGGGYTF
NA	TRBV19	NA	TRBJ2-1	TGTGCCAGTAGTATTGTGGGGAGAGGGGAGCAGTTCTTC	CASSIVGRGEQFF
many	TRBV7-8	NA	TRBJ2-3	TGTGCCGGGGGAGGGGGTACAGATACGCAGTATTTT	CAGGGGTDTQYF
NA	TRBV28	NA	TRBJ1-4	TGTGCCAGCAGTCCCCCGGGGACTGGGTTGCGCGGAAAACTGTTTTTT	CASSPPGTGLRGKLFF
NA	TRBV7-9	NA	TRBJ1-4	TGTGCCAGCAGCTTATGGGGTTATGAAAAACTGTTTTTT	CASSLWGYEKLFF
NA	TRBV10-3	NA	TRBJ2-2	TGTGCCATCAGTGACCTTAACACCGGGGAGCTGTTTTTT	CAISDLNTGELFF
NA	TRBV7-3	TRBD2	TRBJ2-3	TGTGCCAGCAGCTTAAAGGGACTAGCGGGGGGCAGCGCAGATACGCAGTATTTT	CASSLKGLAGGSADTQYF
many	TRBV7-2	TRBD2	TRBJ2-5	TGTGCCAGCAGCTTAGAGTGGCGGGAGGATTGGGAGACCCAGTACTTC	CASSLEWREDWETQYF
few	TRBV7-9	TRBD1	TRBJ2-1	TGTGCCAGCAGCTTCCTTGGACAGGAGCTGGATGAGCAGTTCTTC	CASSFLGQELDEQFF
many	TRBV7-2	TRBD2	TRBJ2-3	TGTGCCAGCAGCTTAACAGCGGGAGTCCCAGATACGCAGTATTTT	CASSLTAGVPDTQYF
many	TRBV27	TRBD1	TRBJ2-5	TGTGCCAGCAGTCTTTTAAGGGGGCCTACCGACAAAGAGACCCAGTACTTC	CASSLLRGPTDKETQYF
few	TRBV7-2	NA	TRBJ2-1	TGTGCCAGCAGCCCAGCGGAGACCTCTGCCAATGAGCAGTTCTTC	CASSPAETSANEQFF
many	TRBV7-6	TRBD1	TRBJ1-1	TGTGCCAGCAGCGTAGGCCCGGGACAGGAAGCTTTCTTT	CASSVGPGQEAFF
NA	TRBV18	TRBD1	TRBJ1-2	TGTGCCAGCTCACCATCAACGACAGGGGGCAACTATGGCTACACCTTC	CASSPSTTGGNYGYTF
NA	TRBV28	TRBD1	TRBJ1-5	TGTGCCAGCAGTTTATATTCGGACAGGGGCGGCAATCAGCCCCAGCATTTT	CASSLYSDRGGNQPQHF
many	TRBV20-1	NA	TRBJ2-7	TGCAGTGCTAGAGATCCGGGGATGTACGAGCAGTACTTC	CSARDPGMYEQYF